A single sample is the source of the 10 T cell receptor beta chains below, sequenced in a study of technical replicates of blood from a few donors. Profiled with immunoSEQ multiplex PCR; TCRdb holds only in-frame clones, not every one. Altogether about 75,000 clones are present, about 97% being singletons, with the ten largest covering approximately 0.18%. Sequencing used T cells isolated from PBMCs. The receptors stem from a human donor in good health.

The V and J genes are TRBV11-2 and TRBJ2-7, with a possible D match to TRBD1 (7 bases). CDR3 size: 15 residues. Germline CDR1 is SGHAT and CDR2 is FQNNGV. V was cut by 5 bases and J by 5 bases, with 19 bases left in between. The CDR3 here is CASSRPSQGGNEQYF. CDR3 nucleotide sequence: TGTGCCAGCAGCCGACCCTCGCAGGGGGGCAACGAGCAGTACTTC. Combining the CDR3 with reference TRBV11-2 and TRBJ2-7 gives the whole variable domain EAGVAQSPRYKIIEKRQSVAFWCNPISGHATLYWYQQILGQGPKLLIQFQNNGVVDDSQLPKDRFSAERLKGVDSTLKIQPAKLEDSAVYLCASSRPSQGGNEQYFGPGTRLTVT.

This chain connects TRBV5-1 to TRBJ2-7; 7 positions match TRBD2. The germline CDR1 and CDR2 sequences are SGHRS and YFSETQ. The CDR3 covers 15 residues. Trimming removed 0 bases from V and 3 bases from J; junction bases left unmatched: 6. The DNA of the CDR3 is TGCGCCAGCAGCTTGGCCTGGGGGGGGGTCTACGAGCAGTACTTC. This sequence encodes CASSLAWGGVYEQYF.

The rearrangement uses TRBV7-9 and TRBJ2-1, with 9 bases aligning to TRBD2. Trimming removed 5 bases from V and 6 bases from J; junction bases left unmatched: 11. This CDR3 has 16 amino acids. Germline V gene data show CDR1 as SEHNR and CDR2 as FQNEAQ (reference sequence). The CDR3 is CASSPLGTSQGNEQFF. Here the CDR3 DNA reads TGTGCCAGCAGCCCACTGGGGACTAGCCAAGGCAATGAGCAGTTCTTC.

The CDR3 region is CASSPRGPYEQYF. CDR3 coding DNA: TGTGCCAGCAGTCCGAGGGGGCCCTACGAGCAGTACTTC. V gene TRBV27 combines with J gene TRBJ2-7, with 7 nucleotides matching TRBD1. Trimming cost V 5 bases and J 2 bases; bases outside gene matches: 3. Germline values: CDR1 MNHEY, CDR2 SMNVEV (reference sequence). The CDR3 is 13 amino acids.

This chain links TRBV4-1 with TRBJ2-1; D perhaps matches TRBD1 (5 bases). Trimming took off 4 bases at V and 7 bases at J, with 14 bases between the two ends. The germline V gene has CDR1 MGHRA and CDR2 YSYEKL. CDR3 size: 14 residues. This CDR3 is CASSPVAQGNEQFF. The CDR3 bases are TGCGCCAGCAGCCCGGTGGCTCAGGGTAATGAGCAGTTCTTC.

The gene calls are TRBV29-1 and TRBJ1-4, with D perhaps matching TRBD1 (5 bases). Deletions cut 5 bases from V and 0 bases from J, with 16 bases between. The CDR3 totals 16 residues. Germline V gene lookup returns CDR1 SQVTM and CDR2 ANQGSEA. Here the CDR3 reads CSVLQGYPSTNEKLFF. In DNA form, the CDR3 reads TGCAGCGTTCTTCAGGGATACCCCTCAACTAATGAAAAACTGTTTTTT.

In this sample, this clone turned up once. The gene calls are TRBV7-3 and TRBJ2-4; TRBD2 agrees at 9 bases. V was pared by 1 base and J by 8 bases, with 21 bases of the junction left unmatched. The CDR3 extends over 20 amino acids. Germline assignment: CDR1 SGHTA and CDR2 FQGTGA. CDR3 loop: CASSLRGLGGGGAFGDIQYF. For the CDR3, the DNA is TGTGCCAGCAGCTTAAGAGGACTTGGGGGCGGGGGGGCCTTTGGAGACATTCAGTACTTC.

The rearrangement uses TRBV5-4 and TRBJ2-1; 14 bases match TRBD2. CDR3 size: 16 residues. The germline V gene has CDR1 SGHNT and CDR2 YYREEE (reference sequence). The J segment lost 10 bases and the V segment lost 1 base, leaving 7 bases of the junction unmatched. Written as DNA, the CDR3 is TGTGCCAGCAGCTTGCCGGGACTAGCGGGAGACCGAGAGCAGTTCTTC. The encoded protein is CASSLPGLAGDREQFF.

The rearrangement joins TRBV4-1 to TRBJ1-1; D is ambiguous. Germline V gene sequence: CDR1 MGHRA, CDR2 YSYEKL. This CDR3 region has 13 residues. V gave up 2 bases and J gave up 4 bases, with 8 bases separating them. The CDR3 bases are TGCGCCAGCAGCCAAATCCGGGGCACTGAAGCTTTCTTT. This encodes CASSQIRGTEAFF.

The gene calls are TRBV9 and TRBJ2-3, with D possibly being TRBD1 (6 bases). V was trimmed by 1 base and J by 1 base, leaving 7 bases between them. The CDR3 runs to 14 residues. Germline V CDR1 and CDR2: SGDLS, YYNGEE. This chain's CDR3 is CASSVKGGTDTQYF. As DNA, the CDR3 is TGTGCCAGCAGCGTAAAGGGGGGCACAGATACGCAGTATTTT. The variable domain in full, completed from reference TRBV9 and TRBJ2-3, reads DSGVTQTPKHLITATGQRVTLRCSPRSGDLSVYWYQQSLDQGLQFLIQYYNGEERAKGNILERFSAQQFPDLHSELNLSSLELGDSALYFCASSVKGGTDTQYFGPGTRLTVL.